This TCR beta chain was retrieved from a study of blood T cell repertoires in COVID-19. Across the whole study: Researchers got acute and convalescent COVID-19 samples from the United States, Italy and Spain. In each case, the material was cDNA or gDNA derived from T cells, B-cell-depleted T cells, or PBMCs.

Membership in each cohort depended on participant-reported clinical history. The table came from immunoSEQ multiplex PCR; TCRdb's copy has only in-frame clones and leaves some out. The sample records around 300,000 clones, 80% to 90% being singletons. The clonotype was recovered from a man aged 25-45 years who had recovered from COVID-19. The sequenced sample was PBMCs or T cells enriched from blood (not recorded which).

In DNA, the CDR3 is TGTGCCAGCAGTTCCGGGACAGGGTACAGGTACGAGCAGTACTTC. Translation gives CASSSGTGYRYEQYF. This rearrangement joins TRBV28 to TRBJ2-7, with 9 bases lining up with TRBD1. Unmatched junction bases numbered 8, after V lost 4 bases and J lost 4 bases. The germline V gene has CDR1 MDHEN and CDR2 SYDVKM. This CDR3 is 15 amino acids long.